This T cell receptor beta chain was profiled in a study of T and B cells in COVID-19 patients. Study in general: COVID-19 patients gave peripheral blood either during active infection or after recovery. The study, taken as a whole, reports: Symptomatic-phase blood samples from mildly ill patients and early samples from severe cases were scarce. No sequencing was yet done of CD4+, regulatory or CD8+ subsets, or of SARS-CoV-2-responsive or tetramer+ sorted cells. Highly clonal in active COVID-19, TRB repertoires exceeded healthy-donor diversity and richness at recovery.

This clonotype was seen more than once but under ten times. The antigen remains undetermined. TRB was amplified from about 260-540 ng of blood genomic DNA. TRB rearrangements were amplified by multiplex PCR with BIOMED2 TRB-A/B primers. TCRdb independently ran MiXCR on the multiplex PCR reads; one entry per CDR3 protein. The repertoire holds 9,000 to 13,000 distinct CDR3 sequences, with 30% as singletons. The clonotype originates from a human donor with active COVID-19. Sequences were obtained from blood.

CDR3 in amino acids: CASSQDGGSGNTIYF. The CDR3 DNA reads TGTGCCAGCAGCCAAGATGGGGGCTCTGGAAACACCATATATTTT. The chain combines TRBV14 with TRBJ1-3; D may be TRBD1 (5 bases). The V and J ends lost 0 bases and 0 bases respectively, with 6 bases between them. There are 15 residues in the CDR3. Germline loops: CDR1 SGHDN, CDR2 FVKESK.